The rows below give T cell receptor beta chains drawn from one sample of a study of cytomegalovirus exposure and HLA in healthy donors. The protocol was immunoSEQ multiplex PCR, while the TCRdb copy is restricted to in-frame clones and leaves out a portion. This table has fewer than 65,000 clones, about 76% appearing once. Sequencing input: PBMCs. The source is a man aged 50-59 years in good health and CMV-seronegative. The CDR3 runs from the conserved cysteine through the conserved F or W. A D gene is named only where the DNA matches it firmly. Where a row states a size, it is once, few, many or the class of an expanded clone; other rows omit it.

abundance | j_gene | v_gene | d_gene | CDR3aa | CDR3nt
. | TRBJ2-1 | TRBV11-2 | . | CASSFIWGGRGEQFF | TGTGCCAGCAGCTTTATCTGGGGGGGGCGCGGTGAGCAGTTCTTC
. | TRBJ2-3 | TRBV13 | TRBD2 | CASSPPAGGTDTQYF | TGTGCCAGCAGCCCCCCAGCGGGGGGCACAGATACGCAGTATTTT
. | TRBJ1-2 | TRBV6-1 | TRBD1 | CASSRQGYGYTF | TGTGCCAGCAGTCGACAGGGGTATGGCTACACCTTC
. | TRBJ1-5 | TRBV10-3 | . | CAISDRDLNQPQHF | TGTGCCATCAGTGACAGGGATCTTAATCAGCCCCAGCATTTT
. | TRBJ1-6 | TRBV7-9 | . | CASSPERERSPLHF | TGTGCCAGCAGCCCTGAGAGGGAGAGATCACCCCTCCACTTT
once | TRBJ1-5 | TRBV10-3 | . | CATRDNGDNQPQHF | TGTGCCACACGGGACAACGGTGACAATCAGCCCCAGCATTTT
. | TRBJ2-5 | TRBV5-1 | . | CASRLAQGEVGWLTQYF | TGCGCCAGCAGATTGGCGCAGGGTGAAGTTGGCTGGCTGACCCAGTACTTC
. | TRBJ2-1 | TRBV11-2 | TRBD2 | CASSLVLAVEQFF | TGTGCCAGCAGCTTAGTTCTAGCGGTTGAGCAGTTCTTC
. | TRBJ1-6 | TRBV9 | . | CASGSGSYNSPLHF | TGTGCCAGCGGCTCAGGCTCCTATAATTCACCCCTCCACTTT
few | TRBJ1-5 | TRBV29-1 | . | CSGGGFNQPQHF | TGCAGCGGGGGGGGGTTCAATCAGCCCCAGCATTTT